The 25 T cell receptor beta chains below all came from one sample that was sequenced in a study of neurological immune-mediated disorders. A single record per CDR3 protein comes from TCRdb applying MiXCR to the 5' RACE reads. The repertoire holds 55,000 to 75,000 distinct CDR3 sequences, with less than 2.5% as singletons. The sample consisted of PBMCs. All receptors derive from a man aged 45 to 65 with multiple sclerosis.

This clonotype was found many times. The V gene is TRBV6-4, the J gene TRBJ2-3; 7 bases are a match to TRBD2. The CDR3 is made up of 15 amino acids. The trim removed 0 bases at V and 3 bases at J, leaving 3 bases unmatched. Germline loops: CDR1 MRHNA, CDR2 SNTAGT. The CDR3, as DNA: TGTGCCAGCAGTGACTCGAACGGGGGGACAGATACGCAGTATTTT. As protein: CASSDSNGGTDTQYF.

Ten or more counts support this clonotype. The chain combines TRBV20-1 with TRBJ1-6; D is perhaps TRBD1 (6 bases). Trimming removed 0 bases at V and 6 bases at J, with 12 bases between. The CDR3 contains 15 residues. Germline V gives CDR1 DFQATT, CDR2 SNEGSKA (reference sequence). The CDR3, as DNA: TGCAGTGCTAGAGAACCGGGACAAAGTAATTCACCCCTCCACTTT. As protein: CSAREPGQSNSPLHF.

This clonotype was counted at least ten times. The rearrangement uses TRBV7-2 and TRBJ2-1, with D possibly TRBD2 on 7 matching bases. V shed 4 bases and J shed 9 bases, with 22 bases lying between them. The CDR3 extends over 16 amino acids. The germline gives CDR1 SGHTA, CDR2 FQGNSA. CDR3 coding DNA: TGTGCCAGCAGCTCACAAGGGGGGGCGGGGCCTCGTGAGCAGTTCTTC. Its protein is CASSSQGGAGPREQFF.

This clonotype was detected ten times or more. V and J are TRBV7-9 and TRBJ2-5; D could derive from TRBD1 or TRBD2 (5 bases each). Germline CDR1 reads SEHNR; CDR2 reads FQNEAQ (reference sequence). This CDR3 is built from 15 residues. The V end lost 3 bases, the J end lost 4 bases, and 15 bases lay between the germline ends. The CDR3 DNA reads TGTGCCAGCAGCTTGGGACCAAGAGTGGGAGAGACCCAGTACTTC. Amino acids: CASSLGPRVGETQYF.

This clonotype has ten or more counts. The chain links TRBV6-5 to TRBJ2-6; D unresolved. The germline gives CDR1 MNHEY, CDR2 SVGAGI. CDR3 length: 11 amino acids. Trimming removed 11 bases from V and 3 bases from J, with 5 bases in between. CDR3 bases: TGTGCCGCCATTGGGGCCAACGTCCTGACTTTC. Its protein is CAAIGANVLTF.

This clonotype was seen at least ten times. The chain has TRBV4-2 and TRBJ1-5; 9 nucleotides line up with TRBD1. Unmatched junction bases numbered 10, after V lost 2 bases and J lost 5 bases. The germline V gene has CDR1 LGHNA and CDR2 YNFKEQ. The CDR3 is 17 residues long. As DNA, the CDR3 is TGTGCCAGCAGCCAAATAGGTTCGGGACAGGGAGATCAGCCCCAGCATTTT. Translated: CASSQIGSGQGDQPQHF.

This clonotype was recorded many times. The chain uses TRBV12-3 or TRBV12-4 and TRBJ2-2, with D unresolved. The CDR3 extends over 11 amino acids. V lost 8 bases to trimming and J lost 6 bases, with 7 bases between them. The CDR3 loop is CASARSGELFF. The DNA for the CDR3 is TGTGCCAGCGCACGGTCCGGGGAGCTGTTTTTT.

In this sample, this clonotype turned up many times. The chain joins TRBV29-1 to TRBJ1-5; no definite D call. V lost 6 bases and J lost 0, with 12 bases in between. CDR1 is SQVTM, CDR2 ANQGSEA, per germline. CDR3 size: 14 residues. The CDR3 sequence: CSVLSEHSNQPQHF. The CDR3 nucleotides read TGCAGCGTGCTGTCGGAGCATAGCAATCAGCCCCAGCATTTT.

This clonotype was counted at least ten times. The J gene is TRBJ1-2, the V gene TRBV7-2; D is ambiguous. Deletions cut 1 base from V and 4 bases from J, with 7 bases between. Looked up from germline, CDR1 is SGHTA and CDR2 is FQGNSA. This CDR3 comprises 13 residues. CDR3 in amino acids: CASSLVQTYGYTF. In DNA form, the CDR3 reads TGTGCCAGCAGCTTAGTACAGACCTATGGCTACACCTTC.

This clonotype was seen ten or more times. The rearrangement uses TRBV5-4 and TRBJ2-5; the D call may be TRBD1 or TRBD2 (5 bases each). Trimming removed 4 bases from V and 1 base from J, with 17 bases in between. CDR1 is SGHNT, CDR2 YYREEE, per germline (reference sequence). The CDR3 spans 16 residues. The chain's CDR3 is CASSLGTDPLQETQYF. CDR3 sequence (DNA): TGTGCCAGCAGCCTAGGGACGGATCCCCTCCAAGAGACCCAGTACTTC.

This clonotype showed up many times. The CDR3 nucleotides read TGCGCCAGCAGCCTATCTAGCGGGGGCGCCGGGGAGACCCAGTACTTC. Its translation is CASSLSSGGAGETQYF. The chain recombines TRBV4-3 with TRBJ2-5; 10 bases fit TRBD2. Trimming cost V 4 bases and J 5 bases; bases outside gene matches: 10. CDR3 length equals 16 residues. Germline V gene data show CDR1 as LGHNA and CDR2 as YSLEER.

This clonotype occurred many times. The rearrangement joins TRBV5-6 to TRBJ1-2; tentatively, D is TRBD1 (6 bases). With 4 bases removed from V and 3 bases from J, the gap between germline ends came to 16 bases. The CDR3 runs 15 residues. Germline V CDR1 and CDR2: SGHDT, YYEEEE. CDR3 region: CASSRAGRGDYGYTF. The CDR3 DNA sequence: TGTGCCAGCAGCCGGGCGGGCAGGGGCGACTATGGCTACACCTTC.

This clonotype has ten or more counts. The V gene is TRBV5-1, the J gene TRBJ1-6; no clear D gene. Trimming pared 2 bases from V and 5 bases from J, leaving 8 bases between. CDR3 length: 14 amino acids. The germline V gene encodes CDR1 SGHRS and CDR2 YFSETQ. The DNA of the CDR3 is TGCGCCAGCAGCTTCTCTGGGGATAATTCACCCCTCCACTTT. Translation: CASSFSGDNSPLHF.

The sample holds many counts of this clonotype. The rearrangement joins TRBV7-2 to TRBJ2-7; D remains unclear. The CDR3 loop spans 12 amino acids. V gave up 1 base and J gave up 6 bases, with 7 bases separating them. Per the germline V gene, CDR1 is SGHTA and CDR2 is FQGNSA. The CDR3 loop reads CASSLDLGEQYF. Here the CDR3 DNA reads TGTGCCAGCAGCTTAGATTTAGGCGAGCAGTACTTC.

There are many counts of this clonotype. The rearrangement uses TRBV6-5 and TRBJ2-3; D may be TRBD1 or TRBD2 (5 bases each). This CDR3 has 16 amino acids. Germline assignment: CDR1 MNHEY and CDR2 SVGAGI. Trimming shortened V by 0 bases and J by 2 bases, and 12 bases separated the two germline ends. The CDR3 DNA sequence: TGTGCCAGCAGTTACTCAACACCGGGGCTCACAGATACGCAGTATTTT. Its translation is CASSYSTPGLTDTQYF.

This clonotype appeared many times. The J gene is TRBJ2-5, the V gene TRBV9; D may correspond to TRBD1 or TRBD2 (6 bases each). Trimming shortened V by 1 base and J by 5 bases, and 12 bases separated the two germline ends. Germline CDR1 is SGDLS and CDR2 is YYNGEE. The CDR3 length is 14 residues. Here the CDR3 reads CASSVLGGRETQYF. DNA of the CDR3: TGTGCCAGCAGCGTACTAGGGGGGCGGGAGACCCAGTACTTC.

This clonotype is medium-sized by share. The chain employs TRBV5-1 and TRBJ2-2; D may be TRBD1 (5 bases). Germline V gives CDR1 SGHRS, CDR2 YFSETQ. The V end was cut by 6 bases, the J end by 4 bases, with 10 bases between. CDR3 length: 13 amino acids. The chain's CDR3 is CASTDSATGELFF. CDR3 in DNA: TGCGCCAGCACCGACAGTGCCACCGGGGAGCTGTTTTTT.

This clonotype has a count of ten or more. The chain uses TRBV29-1 and TRBJ1-1; D gene ambiguous. The CDR3 covers 10 residues. The ends were cut back, 6 bases at V and 1 base at J, with 3 bases in the middle. Germline V gene data show CDR1 as SQVTM and CDR2 as ANQGSEA. CDR3: CSVKNTEAFF. The CDR3 DNA follows: TGCAGCGTGAAGAACACTGAAGCTTTCTTT.

This clonotype was seen ten or more times. The rearrangement uses TRBV19 and TRBJ2-7; D is perhaps TRBD1 (5 bases). Per the germline V gene, CDR1 is LNHDA and CDR2 is SQIVND (reference sequence). This CDR3 contains 13 residues. The V and J ends lost 3 bases and 4 bases respectively, with 10 bases between them. The CDR3 sequence is CASSMGRVYEQYF. CDR3 nucleotides: TGTGCCAGTAGTATGGGCAGGGTTTACGAGCAGTACTTC.

This clonotype has a count of ten or more. The V and J genes are TRBV5-1 and TRBJ2-1; 7 bases line up with TRBD1. V dropped 0 bases and J dropped 7; count of bases not matched to a gene: 4. This CDR3 contains 14 residues. Per the germline V gene, CDR1 is SGHRS and CDR2 is YFSETQ. The chain's CDR3 is CASSLDRGENEQFF. The CDR3, as DNA: TGCGCCAGCAGCTTGGACAGGGGCGAGAATGAGCAGTTCTTC.

This clonotype came up many times. V and J are TRBV5-1 and TRBJ2-7; D possibly corresponds to TRBD2 (6 bases). This CDR3 has 13 amino acids. The V gene's germline CDR1 is SGHRS and CDR2 YFSETQ. V gave up 3 bases and J gave up 4 bases, with 11 bases separating them. The DNA for the CDR3 is TGCGCCAGCAGCTCCGGGACTGCGTACGAGCAGTACTTC. Protein: CASSSGTAYEQYF.

This clonotype was counted many times. This chain connects TRBV29-1 to TRBJ2-2; D assignment may be TRBD1 or TRBD2 (5 bases each). The CDR3 is 14 residues long. The germline V and J ends were trimmed by 2 bases and 6 bases, with 13 bases remaining between them. The germline CDR1 and CDR2 sequences are SQVTM and ANQGSEA. CDR3 sequence: CSVEYVVGAGELFF. The CDR3 nucleotides read TGCAGCGTTGAATATGTTGTGGGGGCCGGGGAGCTGTTTTTT.

This clonotype was counted many times. The J gene is TRBJ1-5, the V gene TRBV27; a weak D match, TRBD1 (5 bases). Germline-derived CDR1 and CDR2 are MNHEY and SMNVEV (reference sequence). Trimming left V 6 bases short and J 1 base short, with 10 bases between. This CDR3 is built from 14 residues. Written as DNA, the CDR3 is TGTGCCAGCAGCACAGGTCTAAGCAATCAGCCCCAGCATTTT. It yields the protein CASSTGLSNQPQHF.

In its sample, this clonotype was seen many times. V and J are TRBV28 and TRBJ1-5; possibly TRBD1 for D (5 bases). In germline, CDR1 is MDHEN, CDR2 SYDVKM. Trimming stripped 5 bases from V and 4 bases from J, with 18 bases between. The CDR3 has 16 residues. CDR3: CASSKYGQGPNQPQHF. The DNA of the CDR3 is TGTGCCAGCAGTAAGTACGGGCAGGGCCCTAATCAGCCCCAGCATTTT.

This clonotype was recorded a few times. Just one base apart from a much larger clone, this may be a read error. The chain uses TRBV5-1 and TRBJ2-7, with TRBD1 matching 7 bases. The CDR3 runs to 12 residues. The germline V gene encodes CDR1 SGHRS and CDR2 YFSETQ. Here the CDR3 reads CDSSLETGEQYF. Here the CDR3 DNA reads TGCGACAGCAGCTTGGAGACAGGGGAGCAGTACTTC. Complete variable domain (other parts from reference TRBV5-1 and TRBJ2-7): KAGVTQTPRYLIKTRGQQVTLSCSPISGHRSVSWYQQTPGQGLQFLFEYFSETQRNKGNFPGRFSGRQFSNSRSEMNVSTLELGDSALYLCDSSLETGEQYFGPGTRLTVT.